Sequencing of this TCR beta chain was carried out in a study of cytomegalovirus exposure and HLA in healthy donors. Study results and limitations: In a later analysis, specific HLA alleles were associated with 15,000 to 20,000 TCR beta sequences at a 0.05 false discovery rate. Researchers catalogued some 160 TCR beta chains as cytomegalovirus-associated.

Researchers ran the PCR with 60 Vbeta and 13 Jbeta primers. Method: immunoSEQ multiplex PCR; TCRdb's copy keeps in-frame clones and lacks some. The data contain 150,000 to 180,000 clones, roughly 80% of them singletons. As concerns this clone: What it binds is unknown.

The sequence was obtained from a woman aged 40 to 50 in good health and CMV-seronegative. The sequencing input was PBMCs.

CDR3 bases: TGCGCCAGCAGTCCGGGACAGGGCATGAGCAATCAGCCCCAGCATTTT. Translation gives CASSPGQGMSNQPQHF. The chain is built from TRBV10-2 and TRBJ1-5; 9 bases align to TRBD1. V shed 5 bases and J 1 base; nucleotides not matched to a gene: 6. Germline loops: CDR1 WSHSY, CDR2 SAAADI. The CDR3 runs to 16 residues.